This entry features one T cell receptor (beta chain) sequence. Sampling of blood occurred at baseline, cycle 4 day 1, and cycle 7 day 1. This record comes from a study of OX40 agonist ivuxolimab in advanced cancers. Across the study: With ivuxolimab, an agonistic anti-OX40 (CD134) antibody, patients were treated. All patients had ivuxolimab intravenously every 2 weeks at 0.01 to 10 mg/kg.

Trimming stripped 2 bases from V and 3 bases from J, with 11 bases between. The germline V gene encodes CDR1 MDHEN and CDR2 SYDVKM. CDR3 length equals 15 residues. Here immunoSEQ multiplex PCR was the method, and the copy in TCRdb shows in-frame clones only, minus some. The sample has 45,000 or so clones, roughly 82% seen once. The receptor was isolated from an adult with an advanced solid tumor such as melanoma, head and neck, liver or kidney cancer. Sequenced material: CD4+ or CD8+ T cells sorted from blood, taken in a trial of the OX40 agonist ivuxolimab. This sequence joins TRBV28 and TRBJ1-5, with TRBD1 as a possible D gene (5 bases). The CDR3 DNA sequence: TGTGCCAGCAGTTTAGTAGGGGACTCCAATCAGCCCCAGCATTTT. Protein: CASSLVGDSNQPQHF.